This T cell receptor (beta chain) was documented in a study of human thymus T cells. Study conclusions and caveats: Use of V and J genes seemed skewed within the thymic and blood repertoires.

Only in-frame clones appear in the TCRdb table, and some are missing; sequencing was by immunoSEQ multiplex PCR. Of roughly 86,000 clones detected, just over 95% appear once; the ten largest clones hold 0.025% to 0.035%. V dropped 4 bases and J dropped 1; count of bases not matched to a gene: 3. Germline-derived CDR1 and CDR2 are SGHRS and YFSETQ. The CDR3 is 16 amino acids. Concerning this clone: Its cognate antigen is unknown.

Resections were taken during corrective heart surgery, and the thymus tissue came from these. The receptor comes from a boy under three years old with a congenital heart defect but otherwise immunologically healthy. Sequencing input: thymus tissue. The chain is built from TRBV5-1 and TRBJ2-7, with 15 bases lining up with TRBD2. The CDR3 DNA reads TGCGCCAGCAGCGTGGGACTAGCGGGAGGATCCTACGAGCAGTACTTC. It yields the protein CASSVGLAGGSYEQYF.